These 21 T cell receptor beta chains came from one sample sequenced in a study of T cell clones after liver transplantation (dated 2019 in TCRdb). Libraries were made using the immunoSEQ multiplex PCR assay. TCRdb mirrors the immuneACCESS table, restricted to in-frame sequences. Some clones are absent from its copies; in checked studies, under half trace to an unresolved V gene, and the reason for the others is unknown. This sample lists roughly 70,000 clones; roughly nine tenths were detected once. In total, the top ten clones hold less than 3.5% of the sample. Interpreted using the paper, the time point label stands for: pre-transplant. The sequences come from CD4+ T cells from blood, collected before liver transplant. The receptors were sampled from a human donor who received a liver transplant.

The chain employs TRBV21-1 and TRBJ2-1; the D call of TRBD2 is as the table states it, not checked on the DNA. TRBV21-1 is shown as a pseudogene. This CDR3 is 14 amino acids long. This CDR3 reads CASVAGVWYNEQFF. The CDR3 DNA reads TGTGCCAGCGTAGCGGGAGTCTGGTACAATGAGCAGTTCTTC.

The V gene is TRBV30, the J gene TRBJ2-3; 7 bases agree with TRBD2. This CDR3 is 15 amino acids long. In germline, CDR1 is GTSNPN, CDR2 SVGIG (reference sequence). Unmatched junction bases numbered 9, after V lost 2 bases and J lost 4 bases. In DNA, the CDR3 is TGTGCCTGGAGTATAGGCGGGAGCGGAGCAGATACGCAGTATTTT. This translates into CAWSIGGSGADTQYF.

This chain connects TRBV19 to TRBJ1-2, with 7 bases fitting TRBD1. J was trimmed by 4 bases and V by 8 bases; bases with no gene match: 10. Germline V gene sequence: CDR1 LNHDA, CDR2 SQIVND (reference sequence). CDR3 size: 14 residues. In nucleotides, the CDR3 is TGTGCCAGTCGAGACTCAGGGGGAGCCTATGGCTACACCTTC. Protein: CASRDSGGAYGYTF.

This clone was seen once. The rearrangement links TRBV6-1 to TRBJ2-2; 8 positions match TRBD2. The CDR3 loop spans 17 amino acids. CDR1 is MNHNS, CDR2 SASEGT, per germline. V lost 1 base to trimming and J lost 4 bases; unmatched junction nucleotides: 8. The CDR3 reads CASSEGTQRGFTGELFF. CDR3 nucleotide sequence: TGTGCCAGCAGTGAAGGAACCCAGCGGGGGTTCACCGGGGAGCTGTTTTTT.

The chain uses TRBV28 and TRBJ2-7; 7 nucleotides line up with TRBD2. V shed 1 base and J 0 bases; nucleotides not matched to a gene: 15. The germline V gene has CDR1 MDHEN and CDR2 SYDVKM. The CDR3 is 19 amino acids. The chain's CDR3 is CASSLSPSAASGYSYEQYF. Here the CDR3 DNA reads TGTGCCAGCAGTTTATCCCCTTCCGCCGCTAGCGGTTACTCCTACGAGCAGTACTTC.

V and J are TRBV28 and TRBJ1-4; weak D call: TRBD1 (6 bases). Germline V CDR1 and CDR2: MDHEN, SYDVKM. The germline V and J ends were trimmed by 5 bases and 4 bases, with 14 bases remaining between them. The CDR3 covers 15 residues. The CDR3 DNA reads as TGTGCCAGCAGTCGAGGGGGGGGCTATAATGAAAAACTGTTTTTT. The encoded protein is CASSRGGGYNEKLFF.

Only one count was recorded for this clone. As DNA, the CDR3 is TGTGCCAGTAGTACGGATCCTCCCTACGAGCAGTACTTC. Amino acids: CASSTDPPYEQYF. V gene TRBV19 combines with J gene TRBJ2-7; D ambiguous. V lost 4 bases and J 2 bases, leaving 9 bases between the germline ends. The CDR3 has 13 residues. Per germline, CDR1 LNHDA and CDR2 SQIVND (reference sequence).

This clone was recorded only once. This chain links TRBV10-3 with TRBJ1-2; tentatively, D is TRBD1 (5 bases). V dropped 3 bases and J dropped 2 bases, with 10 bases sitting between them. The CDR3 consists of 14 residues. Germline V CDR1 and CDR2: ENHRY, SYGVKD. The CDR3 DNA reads TGTGCCATCAGTGACGGGGGGACGAACTATGGCTACACCTTC. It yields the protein CAISDGGTNYGYTF.

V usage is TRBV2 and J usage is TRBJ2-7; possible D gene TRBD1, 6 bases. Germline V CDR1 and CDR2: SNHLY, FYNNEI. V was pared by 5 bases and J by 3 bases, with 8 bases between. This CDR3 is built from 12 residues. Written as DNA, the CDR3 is TGTGCCAGCAGTCAGGACAGCTACGAGCAGTACTTC. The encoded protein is CASSQDSYEQYF. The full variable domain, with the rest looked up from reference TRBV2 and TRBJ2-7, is EPEVTQTPSHQVTQMGQEVILRCVPISNHLYFYWYRQILGQKVEFLVSFYNNEISEKSEIFDDQFSVERPDGSNFTLKIRSTKLEDSAMYFCASSQDSYEQYFGPGTRLTVT.

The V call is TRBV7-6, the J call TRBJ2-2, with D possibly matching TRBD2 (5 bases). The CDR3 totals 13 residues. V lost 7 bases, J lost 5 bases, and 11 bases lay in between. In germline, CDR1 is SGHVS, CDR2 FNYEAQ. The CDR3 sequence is CASIEGLTGELFF. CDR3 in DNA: TGTGCCAGCATCGAGGGTTTGACCGGGGAGCTGTTTTTT.

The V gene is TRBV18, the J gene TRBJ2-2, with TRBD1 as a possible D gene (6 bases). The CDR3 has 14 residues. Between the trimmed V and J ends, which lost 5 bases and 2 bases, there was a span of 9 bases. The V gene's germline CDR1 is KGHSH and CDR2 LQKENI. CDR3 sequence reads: CASSTDRNTGELFF. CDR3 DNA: TGTGCCAGCTCAACGGACAGAAACACCGGGGAGCTGTTTTTT.

In DNA form, the CDR3 reads TGCGCCAGCTCGTTGGGTGGCCGTACCTACGAGCAGTACTTC. Translated, it gives CASSLGGRTYEQYF. The rearrangement links TRBV5-1 to TRBJ2-7; D gene ambiguous. The CDR3 spans 14 residues. Germline lookup yields CDR1 SGHRS and CDR2 YFSETQ. V was pared by 7 bases and J by 2 bases, with 16 bases between.

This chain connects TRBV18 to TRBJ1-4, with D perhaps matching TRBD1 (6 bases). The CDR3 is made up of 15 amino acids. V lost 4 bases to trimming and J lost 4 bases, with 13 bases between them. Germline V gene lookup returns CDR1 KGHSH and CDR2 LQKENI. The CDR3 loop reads CASSRKGDINEKLFF. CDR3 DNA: TGTGCCAGCTCACGGAAGGGGGATATTAATGAAAAACTGTTTTTT.

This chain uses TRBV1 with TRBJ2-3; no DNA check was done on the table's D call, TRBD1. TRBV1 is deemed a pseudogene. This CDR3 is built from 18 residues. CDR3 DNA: TGCACCAGCAGCCAAGATCGGAGGGACAGGGGCCTCATAAGCCCGCAGTATTTT. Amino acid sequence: CTSSQDRRDRGLISPQYF.

CDR3 residues: CASSSTGTQYF. DNA for the CDR3: TGTGCCAGCAGCTCAACCGGGACCCAGTACTTC. The chain has TRBV7-8 and TRBJ2-5, with no clear D. The CDR3 is made up of 11 amino acids. Trimming cost V 4 bases and J 7 bases, with 7 bases left between them. Germline CDR1 reads SGHVS; CDR2 reads FQNEAQ.

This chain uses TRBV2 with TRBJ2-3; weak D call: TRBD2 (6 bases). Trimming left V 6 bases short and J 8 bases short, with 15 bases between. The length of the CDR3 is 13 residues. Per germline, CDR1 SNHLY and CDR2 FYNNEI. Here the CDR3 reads CASSSPGRGTQYF. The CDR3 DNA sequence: TGTGCCAGCAGCTCTCCCGGGCGGGGTACGCAGTATTTT.

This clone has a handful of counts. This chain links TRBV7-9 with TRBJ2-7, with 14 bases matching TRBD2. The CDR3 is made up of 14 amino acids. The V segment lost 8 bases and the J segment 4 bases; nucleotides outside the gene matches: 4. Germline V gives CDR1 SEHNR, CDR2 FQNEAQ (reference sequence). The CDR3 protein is CASQGTSGRYEQYF. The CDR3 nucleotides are TGTGCCAGCCAGGGGACTAGCGGGAGATACGAGCAGTACTTC.

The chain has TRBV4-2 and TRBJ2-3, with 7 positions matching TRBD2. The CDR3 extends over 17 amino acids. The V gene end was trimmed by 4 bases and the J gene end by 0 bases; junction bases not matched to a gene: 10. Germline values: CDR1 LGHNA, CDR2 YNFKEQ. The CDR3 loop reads CASSPSGGRGSTDTQYF. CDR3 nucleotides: TGTGCCAGCAGCCCCTCGGGCGGGCGGGGGAGCACAGATACGCAGTATTTT.

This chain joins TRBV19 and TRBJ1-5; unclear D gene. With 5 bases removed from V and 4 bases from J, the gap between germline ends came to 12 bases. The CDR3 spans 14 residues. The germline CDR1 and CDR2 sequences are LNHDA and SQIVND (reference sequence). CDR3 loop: CASSGDLLNQPQHF. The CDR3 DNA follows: TGTGCCAGTAGTGGAGACCTATTGAATCAGCCCCAGCATTTT.

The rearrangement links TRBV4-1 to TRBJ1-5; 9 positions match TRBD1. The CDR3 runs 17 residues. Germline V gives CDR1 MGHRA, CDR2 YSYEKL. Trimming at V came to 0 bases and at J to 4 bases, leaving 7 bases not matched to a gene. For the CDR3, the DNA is TGCGCCAGCAGCCAAGAGATTGGGACAGGGCAAAATCAGCCCCAGCATTTT. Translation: CASSQEIGTGQNQPQHF.

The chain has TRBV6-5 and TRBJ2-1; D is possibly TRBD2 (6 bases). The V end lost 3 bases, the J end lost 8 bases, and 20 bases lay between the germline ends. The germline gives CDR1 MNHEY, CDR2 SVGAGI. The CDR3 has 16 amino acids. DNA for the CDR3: TGTGCCAGCAGTTATGGTAGCGGACTTTGGGGAGATGAGCAGTTCTTC. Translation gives CASSYGSGLWGDEQFF.